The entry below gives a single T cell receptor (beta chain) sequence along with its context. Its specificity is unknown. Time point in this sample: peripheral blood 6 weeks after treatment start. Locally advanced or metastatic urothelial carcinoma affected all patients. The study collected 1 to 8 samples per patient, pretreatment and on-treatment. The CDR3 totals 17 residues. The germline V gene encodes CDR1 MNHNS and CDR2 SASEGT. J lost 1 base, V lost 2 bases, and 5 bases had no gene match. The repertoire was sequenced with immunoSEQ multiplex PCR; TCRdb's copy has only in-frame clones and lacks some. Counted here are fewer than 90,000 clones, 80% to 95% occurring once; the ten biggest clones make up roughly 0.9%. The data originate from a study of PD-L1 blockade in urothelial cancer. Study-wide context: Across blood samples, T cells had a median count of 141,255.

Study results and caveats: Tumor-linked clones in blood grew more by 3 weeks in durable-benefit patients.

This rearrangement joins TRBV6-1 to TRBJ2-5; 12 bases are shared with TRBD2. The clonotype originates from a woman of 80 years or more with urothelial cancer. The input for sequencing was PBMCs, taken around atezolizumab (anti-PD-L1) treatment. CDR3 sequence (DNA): TGTGCCAGCAGTGAAAGAGGACTAGCGGGGATCCAAGAGACCCAGTACTTC. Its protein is CASSERGLAGIQETQYF.